Following are 2 T cell receptor beta chains from one sample sequenced in a study of long-term antiretroviral therapy in people with HIV. It was version v3.0 of the immunoSEQ assay that was run at survey level. Profiled with immunoSEQ multiplex PCR; TCRdb holds only in-frame clones, not every one. Here the sample spans roughly 30,000 clones, roughly 96% being singletons. The sample in question was unsorted PBMCs, obtained 6 to 6.5 years after starting antiretroviral therapy. The receptors come from a man aged 25 to 40 with HIV.

The chain combines TRBV7-9 with TRBJ2-1, with 7 bases matching TRBD2. This CDR3 contains 14 residues. J lost 7 bases, V lost 5 bases, and 8 bases had no gene match. Germline assignment: CDR1 SEHNR and CDR2 FQNEAQ (reference sequence). CDR3 protein: CASSAHGGSNEQFF. CDR3 DNA sequence: TGTGCCAGCAGCGCGCACGGGGGGAGTAATGAGCAGTTCTTC.

The gene calls are TRBV5-6 and TRBJ2-7, with D tentatively TRBD2 (6 bases). Trimming took 3 bases from V and 5 from J, leaving 12 bases between them. The length of the CDR3 is 13 residues. Germline V CDR1 and CDR2: SGHDT, YYEEEE. This CDR3 reads CASSWGGANEQYF. The CDR3 nucleotides read TGTGCCAGCAGCTGGGGCGGGGCTAACGAGCAGTACTTC.